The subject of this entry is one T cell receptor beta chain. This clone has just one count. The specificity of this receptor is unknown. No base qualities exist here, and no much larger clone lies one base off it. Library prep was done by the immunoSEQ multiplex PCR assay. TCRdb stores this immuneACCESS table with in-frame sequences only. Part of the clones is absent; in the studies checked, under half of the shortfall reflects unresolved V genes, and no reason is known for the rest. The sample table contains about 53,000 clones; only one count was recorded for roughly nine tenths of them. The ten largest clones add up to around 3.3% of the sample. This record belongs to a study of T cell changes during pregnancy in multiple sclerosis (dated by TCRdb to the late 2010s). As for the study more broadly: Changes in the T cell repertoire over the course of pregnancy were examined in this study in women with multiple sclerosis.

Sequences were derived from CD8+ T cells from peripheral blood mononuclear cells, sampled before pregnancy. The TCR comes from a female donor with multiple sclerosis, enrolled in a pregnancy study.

The DNA sequence follows: TGTGCCAGCAGGGACAGGGCCAACTATGGCTACACCTTC. Its translation reads: CASRDRANYGYTF. The chain is encoded by TRBV2 joined to TRBJ1-2; TRBD1 agrees with 8 junctional bases. Looking up the germline V gene yields CDR1 SNHLY and CDR2 FYNNEI. There are 13 amino acids in the CDR3, from cysteine to phenylalanine inclusive. The entry retains the CDR3 DNA only, 39 bases that are in frame from base 1. Ends trimmed: V by 6 bases, J by 2 bases; bases unmatched to a gene: 2.